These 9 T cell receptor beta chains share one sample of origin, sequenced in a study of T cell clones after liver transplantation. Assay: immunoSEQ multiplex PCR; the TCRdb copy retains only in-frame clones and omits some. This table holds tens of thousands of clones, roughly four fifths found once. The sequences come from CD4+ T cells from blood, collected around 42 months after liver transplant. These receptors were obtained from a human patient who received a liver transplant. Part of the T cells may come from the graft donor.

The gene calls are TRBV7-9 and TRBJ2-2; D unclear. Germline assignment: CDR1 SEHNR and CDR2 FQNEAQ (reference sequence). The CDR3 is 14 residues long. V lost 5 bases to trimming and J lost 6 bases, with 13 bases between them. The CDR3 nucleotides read TGTGCCAGCAGCCCCACCGAGAGTGCCGGGGAGCTGTTTTTT. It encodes CASSPTESAGELFF.

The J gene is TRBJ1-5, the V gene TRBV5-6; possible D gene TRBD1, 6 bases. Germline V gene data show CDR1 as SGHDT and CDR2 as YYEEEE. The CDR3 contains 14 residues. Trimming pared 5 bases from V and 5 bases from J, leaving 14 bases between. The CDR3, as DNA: TGTGCCAGCAGTTCGCGGGACATGGATCAGCCCCAGCATTTT. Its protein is CASSSRDMDQPQHF.

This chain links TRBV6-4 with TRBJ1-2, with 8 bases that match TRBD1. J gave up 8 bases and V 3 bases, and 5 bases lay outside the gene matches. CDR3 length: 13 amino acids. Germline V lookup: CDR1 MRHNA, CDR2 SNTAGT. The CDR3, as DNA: TGTGCCAGCAGTGAAAAACAGGGGGTCGGCTACACCTTC. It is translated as CASSEKQGVGYTF.

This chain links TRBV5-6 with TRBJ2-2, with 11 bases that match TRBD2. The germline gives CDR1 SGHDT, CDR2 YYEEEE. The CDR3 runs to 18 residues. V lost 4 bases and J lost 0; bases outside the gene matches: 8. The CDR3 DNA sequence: TGTGCCAGCAGCCAACTGGGACTAGCGGAACCGAACACCGGGGAGCTGTTTTTT. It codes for CASSQLGLAEPNTGELFF.

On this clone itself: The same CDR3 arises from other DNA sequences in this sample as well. The CDR3 region is CSAPQVETQYF. Written as DNA, the CDR3 is TGCAGTGCTCCTCAGGTCGAGACCCAGTACTTC. The chain couples TRBV20-1 to TRBJ2-5; D not resolved. The CDR3 covers 11 residues. Germline loops: CDR1 DFQATT, CDR2 SNEGSKA (reference sequence). V gave up 5 bases and J gave up 5 bases, with 9 bases separating them.

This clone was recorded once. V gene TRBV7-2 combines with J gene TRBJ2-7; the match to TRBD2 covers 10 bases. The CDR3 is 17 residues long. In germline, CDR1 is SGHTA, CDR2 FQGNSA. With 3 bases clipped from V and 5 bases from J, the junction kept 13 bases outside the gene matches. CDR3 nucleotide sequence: TGTGCCAGCAGCTTGGGCCCTGGAAGCGGGAGGGCCGACGAGCAGTACTTC. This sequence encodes CASSLGPGSGRADEQYF.

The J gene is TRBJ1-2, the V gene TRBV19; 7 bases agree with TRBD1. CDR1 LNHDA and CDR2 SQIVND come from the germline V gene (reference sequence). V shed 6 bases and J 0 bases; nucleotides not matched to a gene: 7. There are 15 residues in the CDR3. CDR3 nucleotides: TGTGCCAGTAGGGAAGGACAGGCCTCTAACTATGGCTACACCTTC. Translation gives CASREGQASNYGYTF.

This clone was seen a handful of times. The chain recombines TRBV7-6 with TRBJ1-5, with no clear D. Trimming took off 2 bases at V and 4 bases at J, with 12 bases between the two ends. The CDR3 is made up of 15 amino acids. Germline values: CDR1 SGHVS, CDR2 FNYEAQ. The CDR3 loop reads CASSLNLAPNQPQHF. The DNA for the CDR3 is TGTGCCAGCAGCTTAAATCTAGCCCCGAATCAGCCCCAGCATTTT.

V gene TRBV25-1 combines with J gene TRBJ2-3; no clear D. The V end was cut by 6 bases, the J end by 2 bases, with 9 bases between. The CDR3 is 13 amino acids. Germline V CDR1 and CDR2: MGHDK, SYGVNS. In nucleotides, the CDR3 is TGTGCCAGCAGGGTTCCGCACACAGATACGCAGTATTTT. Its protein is CASRVPHTDTQYF.